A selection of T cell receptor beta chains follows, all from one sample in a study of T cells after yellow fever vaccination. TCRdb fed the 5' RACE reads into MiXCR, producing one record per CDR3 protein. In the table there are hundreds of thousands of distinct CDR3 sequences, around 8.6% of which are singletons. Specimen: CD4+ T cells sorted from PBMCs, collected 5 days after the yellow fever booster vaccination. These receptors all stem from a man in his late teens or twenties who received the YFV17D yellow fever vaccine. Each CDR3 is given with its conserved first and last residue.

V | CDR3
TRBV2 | CASSGMVSNQPQHF
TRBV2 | CASSQAGYNQPQHF
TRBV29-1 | CSASDRGQADTQYF
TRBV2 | CASGRYNSPLHF
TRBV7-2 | CASSLGQGAKKLFF
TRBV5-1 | CASSLATAGTGELFF
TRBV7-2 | CASGGIGYNEQFF
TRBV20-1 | CSARRAYNEQFF
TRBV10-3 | CAIGRADTEAFF
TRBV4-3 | CASATGTVRGYTF
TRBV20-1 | CSARGQAYNSPLHF
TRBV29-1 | CSARPWGRTDTQYF
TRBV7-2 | CASSPALAGGQDTQYF
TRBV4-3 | CASSQVRHVDTEAFF
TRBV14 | CASSPIQGPTEAFF
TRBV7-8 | CASSLTAIGYGYTF
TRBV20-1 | CSASAPEVETQYF
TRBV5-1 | CASSPPVSGGTDTQYF